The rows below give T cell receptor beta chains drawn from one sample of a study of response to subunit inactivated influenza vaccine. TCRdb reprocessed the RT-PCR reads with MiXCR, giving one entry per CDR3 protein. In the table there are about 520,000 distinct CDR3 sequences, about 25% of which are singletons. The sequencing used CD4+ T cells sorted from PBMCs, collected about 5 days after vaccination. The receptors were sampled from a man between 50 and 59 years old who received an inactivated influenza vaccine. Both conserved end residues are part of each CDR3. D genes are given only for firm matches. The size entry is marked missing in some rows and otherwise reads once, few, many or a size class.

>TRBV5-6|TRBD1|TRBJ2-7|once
TGTGCCAGCAGCGTAGGGACAGGGGGCGCGAATCGGCAGTACTTC
CASSVGTGGANRQYF
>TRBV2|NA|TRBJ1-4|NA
TGTGCCAGCAGGGATCGACCGATCCTTATTGAAAAACTGTTTTTT
CASRDRPILIEKLFF
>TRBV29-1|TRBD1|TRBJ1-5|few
TGCAGCGTAATGACAGGGGATCAGCCCCAGCATTTT
CSVMTGDQPQHF
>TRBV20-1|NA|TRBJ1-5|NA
TGCAGTGCTAGTGGCCCCCGAAGGAGTCAGCCCCAGCATTTT
CSASGPRRSQPQHF
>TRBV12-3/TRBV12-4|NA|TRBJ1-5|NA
TGTGCCAGCAGTCCCAAGGATCAGCCCCAGCATTTT
CASSPKDQPQHF
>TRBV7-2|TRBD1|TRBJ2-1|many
TGTGCCAGCAACAACAGGGGGATCGACAATGAGCAGTTCTTC
CASNNRGIDNEQFF
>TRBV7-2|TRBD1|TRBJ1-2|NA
TGTGCCAGCAGCCCTGGGACAGGGTACAACTATGGCTACACCTTC
CASSPGTGYNYGYTF
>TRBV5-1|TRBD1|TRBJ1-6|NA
TGCGCCAGCAGTCAGGGGGACTCCTATAATTCACCCCTCCACTTT
CASSQGDSYNSPLHF
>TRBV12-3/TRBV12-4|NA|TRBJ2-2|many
TGTGCCAGCAGCTTAACAGGGTACACCGGGGAGCTGTTTTTT
CASSLTGYTGELFF
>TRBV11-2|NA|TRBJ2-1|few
TGTGCCAGCAGTCACGACAGCTACAATGAGCAGTTCTTC
CASSHDSYNEQFF
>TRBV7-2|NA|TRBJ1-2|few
TGTGCCAGCAGTTTAGCGGAGGGGCAGGGTGGCTACACCTTC
CASSLAEGQGGYTF
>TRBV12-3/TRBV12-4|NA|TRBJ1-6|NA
TGTGCCAGCAGTTTCTTTGGGGGGGGGACTTCACCCCTCCACTTT
CASSFFGGGTSPLHF
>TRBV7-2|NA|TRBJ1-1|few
TGTGCCAGCAGCTTGGGGCAGTTAAGCACTGAAGCTTTCTTT
CASSLGQLSTEAFF
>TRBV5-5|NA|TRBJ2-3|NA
TGTGCCAGCAGCTTCGATCAGGGCCTTGCTACGCAGTATTTT
CASSFDQGLATQYF
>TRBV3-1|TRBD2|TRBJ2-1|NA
TGTGCCAGCAGCCCGGAGCGGGGGAGCTCCTACAATGAGCAGTTCTTC
CASSPERGSSYNEQFF
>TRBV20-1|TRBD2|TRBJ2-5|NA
TGCAGTGCTGGGAGGACTAGCGGGGACCTAAGGGGGTACTTC
CSAGRTSGDLRGYF
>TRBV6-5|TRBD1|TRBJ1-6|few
TGTGCCAGCAGTTACTTCGACAGGGCTAATTCACCCCTCCACTTT
CASSYFDRANSPLHF
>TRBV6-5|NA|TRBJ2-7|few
TGTGCCAGCAGTTACTCGACCGGGCAGTCCTACGAGCAGTACTTC
CASSYSTGQSYEQYF
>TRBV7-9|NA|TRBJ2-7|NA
TGTGCCAGCACCCCCCGGGACACCTACGAGCAGTACTTC
CASTPRDTYEQYF
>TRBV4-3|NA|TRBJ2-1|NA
TGCGCCAGCAGCCTCCTAGAGGGGGGGAGTGAGCAGTTCTTC
CASSLLEGGSEQFF
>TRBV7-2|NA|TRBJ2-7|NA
TGTGCCAGCAGCTTACCCGCACGAGTGTACGAGCAGTACTTC
CASSLPARVYEQYF
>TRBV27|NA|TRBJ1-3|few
TGTGCCGTTCGAGCCACGGGGGCTGGAAACACCATATATTTT
CAVRATGAGNTIYF
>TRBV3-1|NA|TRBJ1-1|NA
TGTGCCAGCAGCCAACTGCCCGGAACAGGGAGCACTGAAGCTTTCTTT
CASSQLPGTGSTEAFF
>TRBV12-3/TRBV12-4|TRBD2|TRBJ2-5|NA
TGTGCCAGCAACCCGGGGGGATTGAGAGGAGAGACCCAGTACTTC
CASNPGGLRGETQYF
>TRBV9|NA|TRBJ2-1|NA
TGTGCCAGCAGCGTTGTTAGCGGAGGATACAATGAGCAGTTCTTC
CASSVVSGGYNEQFF
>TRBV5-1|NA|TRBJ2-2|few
TGCGCCAGCAGCCCCAACGGGGTACAGAGGTCCACCGGGGAGCTGTTTTTT
CASSPNGVQRSTGELFF
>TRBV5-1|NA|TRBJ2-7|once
TGCGCCAGCAGCTTGGTTGAGGGGGTAAGAGGTAGCTACGAACAGTACTTC
CASSLVEGVRGSYEQYF
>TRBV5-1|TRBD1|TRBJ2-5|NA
TGCGCCAGCAGCCAGCTTAACAGGGGGAGCATTGAGACCCAGTACTTC
CASSQLNRGSIETQYF
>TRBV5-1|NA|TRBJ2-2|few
TGCGCCAGCAGCTTCGGGTCAGGGAACACCGGGGAGCTGTTTTTT
CASSFGSGNTGELFF
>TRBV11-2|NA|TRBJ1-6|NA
TGTGCCAGCAGTCTTACTCCACAGGGCGTGCACCTCCACTTT
CASSLTPQGVHLHF
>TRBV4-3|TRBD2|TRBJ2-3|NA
TGCGCCAGCAGCCTCCGGGACTACCGCACAGATACGCAGTATTTT
CASSLRDYRTDTQYF
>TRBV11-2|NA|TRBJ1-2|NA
TGTGCCAGCAGCCGTGACGAGTATAACTATGGCTACACCTTC
CASSRDEYNYGYTF
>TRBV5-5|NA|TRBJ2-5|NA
TGTGCCAGCAGCTTGGGTGACGGCCAAGAGACCCAGTACTTC
CASSLGDGQETQYF
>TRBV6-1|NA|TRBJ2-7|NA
TGTGCCACCCAACTGTTGGCCGGTCCCTACGAGCAGTACTTC
CATQLLAGPYEQYF
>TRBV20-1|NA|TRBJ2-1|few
TGCAGTGCAATCGGGACTCCGGGTTACAATGAGCAGTTCTTC
CSAIGTPGYNEQFF
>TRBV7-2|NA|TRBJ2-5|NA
TGTGCCAGCAGCTACAGAGCCGGAGAAGAGACCCAGTACTTC
CASSYRAGEETQYF
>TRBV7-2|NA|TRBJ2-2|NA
TGTGCCAGCAGCTTATACGGGGTCTTGAACACCGGGGAGCTGTTTTTT
CASSLYGVLNTGELFF
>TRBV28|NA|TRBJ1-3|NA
TGTGCCAGCAGTAATAGGGGGATTGGAAACACCATATATTTT
CASSNRGIGNTIYF
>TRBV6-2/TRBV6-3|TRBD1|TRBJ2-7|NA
TGTGCCAGCAGCAGGAACCACAGGGGGAGCGAGCAGTACTTC
CASSRNHRGSEQYF
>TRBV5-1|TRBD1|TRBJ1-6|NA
TGCGCCAGCAGCCTCGGGACAGGGGATTCACCCCTCCACTTT
CASSLGTGDSPLHF
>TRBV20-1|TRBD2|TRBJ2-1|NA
TGCAGTGCTCTGCTAGCGGGGGGGCCGAATGAGCAGTTCTTC
CSALLAGGPNEQFF
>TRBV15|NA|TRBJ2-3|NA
TGTGCCACCAGCACCCTTCTTAGCGCGAAAACAGATACGCAGTATTTT
CATSTLLSAKTDTQYF
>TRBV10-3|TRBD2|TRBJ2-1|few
TGTGCCATCAGCCCCCCCCCGGACACTAGCGGGGTCTACAATGAGCAGTTCTTC
CAISPPPDTSGVYNEQFF
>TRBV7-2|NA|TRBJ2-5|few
TGTGCCAGCAGCTGGACTGTGTGGGATGAGACCCAGTACTTC
CASSWTVWDETQYF
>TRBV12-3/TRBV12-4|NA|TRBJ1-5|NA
TGTGCCAGCAGTTTCAGAGGGCGGGGCTCCAATCAGCCCCAGCATTTT
CASSFRGRGSNQPQHF
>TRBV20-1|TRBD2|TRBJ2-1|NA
TGCAGTGCTAAGGGGGTTAGCGGGAATCTGAGCTCCTACAATGAGCAGTTCTTC
CSAKGVSGNLSSYNEQFF
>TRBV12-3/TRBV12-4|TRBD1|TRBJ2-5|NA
TGTGCCAGCAGTGTGACAGGGGGCGCGGAGACCCAGTACTTC
CASSVTGGAETQYF
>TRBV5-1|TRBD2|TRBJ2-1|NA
TGCGCCAGCAGCCGGTTCGGGAGCGGGGGGCTTAACAATGAGCAGTTCTTC
CASSRFGSGGLNNEQFF
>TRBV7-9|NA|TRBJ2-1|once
TGTGCCAGCAGCCGGACCCCGCCAATCTACAATGAGCAGCTCTTC
CASSRTPPIYNEQLF
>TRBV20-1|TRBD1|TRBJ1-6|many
TGCAGTGCTGTAAGGACAGGATTTAATTCACCCCTCCACTTT
CSAVRTGFNSPLHF
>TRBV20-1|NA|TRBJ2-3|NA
TGCAGTGCTAGTCCCGGGACTAGCACAGATACGCAGTATTTT
CSASPGTSTDTQYF
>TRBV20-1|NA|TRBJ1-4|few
TGCAGTCTTAGAAAAAGGGGAGAACTGTTTTTT
CSLRKRGELFF
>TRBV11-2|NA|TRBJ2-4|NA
TGTGCCAGCAGCTTAGGACAAGCTACATTTCTAGCCAAAAACATTCAGTACTTC
CASSLGQATFLAKNIQYF
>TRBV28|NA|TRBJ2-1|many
TGTGCCAGCAGTTTAATGTACTCCCGAAATGAGCAGTTCTTC
CASSLMYSRNEQFF
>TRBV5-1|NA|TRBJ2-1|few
TGCGCCAGCAGCTTGGGGTCGGGAGCTCCCTACAATGAGCAGTTCTTC
CASSLGSGAPYNEQFF